The 17 T cell receptor beta chains reported below all come from one sample, sequenced in a study of control samples from healthy donors and cancer patients. Sequenced by immunoSEQ multiplex PCR; TCRdb stores in-frame clones only, minus some. The repertoire consists of around 120,000 clones, with around 91% occurring once and the leading ten covering 0.95% to 1.3%. The sample was PBMCs. The receptors were sampled from a woman in her forties or fifties with colorectal cancer.

This clone was counted once. V gene TRBV27 combines with J gene TRBJ2-5; D may be TRBD1 (5 bases). CDR1 and CDR2 from the germline V gene are MNHEY and SMNVEV (reference sequence). The CDR3 extends over 15 amino acids. Trimming removed 1 base from V and 5 bases from J, with 14 bases in between. For the CDR3, the DNA is TGTGCCAGCAGTTTATACCAGGGCTCCCTGGAGACCCAGTACTTC. It is translated as CASSLYQGSLETQYF.

V usage is TRBV27 and J usage is TRBJ1-1, with 9 bases lining up with TRBD1. Germline assignment: CDR1 MNHEY and CDR2 SMNVEV (reference sequence). The CDR3 is 13 amino acids. J gave up 4 bases and V 4 bases, and 1 base lay outside the gene matches. CDR3 in amino acids: CASSWTGATEAFF. The CDR3 DNA reads as TGTGCCAGCAGTTGGACAGGGGCCACTGAAGCTTTCTTT.

This chain uses TRBV28 with TRBJ1-2; D ambiguous. CDR1 is MDHEN, CDR2 SYDVKM, per germline. The V gene lost 5 bases and the J gene lost 8 bases, with 12 bases spanning the gap. The CDR3 extends over 12 amino acids. The CDR3 nucleotides read TGTGCCAGCAGTGTTGGGGAATTCGGCTACACCTTC. Protein product: CASSVGEFGYTF.

The rearrangement links TRBV6-5 to TRBJ1-6; no clear D. V lost 7 bases to trimming and J lost 8 bases, with 15 bases between them. The CDR3 is made up of 14 amino acids. Germline V lookup: CDR1 MNHEY, CDR2 SVGAGI. CDR3 DNA: TGTGCCAGCACCCGCGCCGTCTTGGATTCACCCCTCCACTTT. It translates to CASTRAVLDSPLHF.

The J gene is TRBJ1-6, the V gene TRBV4-2, with D unresolved. CDR1 is LGHNA and CDR2 is YNFKEQ in the germline V gene. The CDR3 is made up of 15 amino acids. The V gene lost 1 base and the J gene lost 7 bases, with 11 bases spanning the gap. CDR3 sequence (DNA): TGTGCCAGCAGCCAAGGGAACACGGGAAATTCACCCCTCCACTTT. Translating gives CASSQGNTGNSPLHF.

This clone came up a few times. V is TRBV19 and J is TRBJ2-2, with D perhaps TRBD1 (5 bases). There are 17 residues in the CDR3. The V end was cut by 8 bases, the J end by 0 bases, with 19 bases between. Germline CDR1 is LNHDA and CDR2 is SQIVND (reference sequence). CDR3: CASYPLPRVANTGELFF. CDR3 coding DNA: TGTGCCAGTTACCCGCTCCCCAGGGTAGCGAACACCGGGGAGCTGTTTTTT.

The rearrangement links TRBV5-4 to TRBJ1-2; the match to TRBD1 covers 9 bases. CDR3 size: 14 residues. From germline, CDR1 is SGHNT and CDR2 YYREEE (reference sequence). V lost 5 bases to trimming and J lost 3 bases; unmatched junction nucleotides: 5. This CDR3 reads CASRTQGADYGYTF. CDR3 bases: TGTGCCAGCAGGACACAGGGGGCTGACTATGGCTACACCTTC. The whole variable domain, remainder taken from reference TRBV5-4 and TRBJ1-2, is ETGVTQSPTHLIKTRGQQVTLRCSSQSGHNTVSWYQQALGQGPQFIFQYYREEENGRGNFPPRFSGLQFPNYSSELNVNALELDDSALYLCASRTQGADYGYTFGSGTRLTVV.

About this clone itself: One junction end does not reproduce the germline sequence, and a read error may be involved. J is TRBJ2-3 and V is TRBV3-1 (or the pseudogene TRBV3-2); TRBD2 agrees at 14 bases. CDR1 LGHDT and CDR2 YNNKEL come from the germline V gene (reference sequence). CDR3 length equals 13 residues. Here the CDR3 reads CASSQELGLAGDF. The DNA of the CDR3 is TGTGCCAGCAGCCAAGAGCTGGGACTAGCGGGGGATTTT.

This clone was detected once. The V gene is TRBV7-8, the J gene TRBJ1-2, with D possibly matching TRBD1 (6 bases). Trimming removed 0 bases at V and 4 bases at J, with 9 bases between. CDR1 is SGHVS and CDR2 is FQNEAQ in the germline V gene. The CDR3 runs to 14 residues. CDR3 nucleotide sequence: TGTGCCAGCAGCTTAGCCGCAGGGGCCTATGGCTACACCTTC. Amino acid sequence: CASSLAAGAYGYTF.

This chain joins TRBV30 and TRBJ1-3; no reliable D call. This CDR3 is built from 12 residues. V was trimmed by 4 bases and J by 5 bases, leaving 9 bases between them. The germline CDR1 and CDR2 sequences are GTSNPN and SVGIG (reference sequence). The CDR3 region is CAWNSLRNTIYF. The CDR3 region has the DNA TGTGCCTGGAACTCACTCAGAAACACCATATATTTT.

The V gene is TRBV9, the J gene TRBJ1-3; D remains unclear. V gave up 2 bases and J gave up 0 bases, with 9 bases separating them. CDR1 is SGDLS and CDR2 is YYNGEE in the germline V gene. There are 15 residues in the CDR3. This CDR3 is CASSVLSSSGNTIYF. The CDR3 DNA is TGTGCCAGCAGCGTCTTGTCCAGCTCTGGAAACACCATATATTTT. Complete variable domain (other parts from reference TRBV9 and TRBJ1-3): DSGVTQTPKHLITATGQRVTLRCSPRSGDLSVYWYQQSLDQGLQFLIQYYNGEERAKGNILERFSAQQFPDLHSELNLSSLELGDSALYFCASSVLSSSGNTIYFGEGSWLTVV.

The chain recombines TRBV29-1 with TRBJ1-5; 7 bases fit TRBD1. V shed 6 bases and J 0 bases; nucleotides not matched to a gene: 5. Germline V gives CDR1 SQVTM, CDR2 ANQGSEA. The CDR3 extends over 14 amino acids. CDR3 sequence (DNA): TGCAGCGTCGTGACAGGGTATAGCAATCAGCCCCAGCATTTT. Protein sequence: CSVVTGYSNQPQHF.

A few counts support this clone. The chain is built from TRBV27 and TRBJ2-7; TRBD2 might be the D (5 bases). This CDR3 has 12 residues. V lost 6 bases and J lost 7, with 13 bases in between. The germline gives CDR1 MNHEY, CDR2 SMNVEV (reference sequence). Here the CDR3 DNA reads TGTGCCAGCAGCCCCCAGTCGGGGGAGCAGTACTTC. The encoded protein is CASSPQSGEQYF.

This chain uses TRBV27 with TRBJ1-2, with a weak D call TRBD1 (6 bases). The length of the CDR3 is 14 residues. Germline values: CDR1 MNHEY, CDR2 SMNVEV (reference sequence). The V end was cut by 5 bases, the J end by 0 bases, with 10 bases between. This chain's CDR3 is CASSLRGTNYGYTF. CDR3 DNA sequence: TGTGCCAGCAGTCTCAGGGGTACTAACTATGGCTACACCTTC.

The chain carries TRBV29-1 and TRBJ1-1; TRBD1 matches 9 bases. The germline V gene encodes CDR1 SQVTM and CDR2 ANQGSEA. The ends lost 4 bases at V and 4 bases at J; junction bases unmatched: 7. The CDR3 runs to 14 residues. The CDR3 DNA reads as TGCAGCGTTGCTAACAGGGGGCAGGGCACTGAAGCTTTCTTT. Protein sequence: CSVANRGQGTEAFF.

The rearrangement links TRBV6-5 to TRBJ2-1; D possibly corresponds to TRBD1 (7 bases). Germline-derived CDR1 and CDR2 are MNHEY and SVGAGI. Trimming cost V 7 bases and J 9 bases, with 19 bases left between them. This CDR3 has 14 residues. DNA of the CDR3: TGTGCCAGCATCCAACTAGCAGGGGGAGGTGAGCAGTTCTTC. It yields the protein CASIQLAGGGEQFF.

The V call is TRBV27, the J call TRBJ1-6, with 7 bases fitting TRBD1. V was pared by 5 bases and J by 9 bases, with 13 bases of the junction left unmatched. The length of the CDR3 is 16 residues. CDR1 is MNHEY, CDR2 SMNVEV, per germline (reference sequence). The CDR3 DNA is TGTGCCAGCAGTAACAGGGGCAGGGGGAGTAGTTCACCCCTCCACTTT. As protein: CASSNRGRGSSSPLHF.